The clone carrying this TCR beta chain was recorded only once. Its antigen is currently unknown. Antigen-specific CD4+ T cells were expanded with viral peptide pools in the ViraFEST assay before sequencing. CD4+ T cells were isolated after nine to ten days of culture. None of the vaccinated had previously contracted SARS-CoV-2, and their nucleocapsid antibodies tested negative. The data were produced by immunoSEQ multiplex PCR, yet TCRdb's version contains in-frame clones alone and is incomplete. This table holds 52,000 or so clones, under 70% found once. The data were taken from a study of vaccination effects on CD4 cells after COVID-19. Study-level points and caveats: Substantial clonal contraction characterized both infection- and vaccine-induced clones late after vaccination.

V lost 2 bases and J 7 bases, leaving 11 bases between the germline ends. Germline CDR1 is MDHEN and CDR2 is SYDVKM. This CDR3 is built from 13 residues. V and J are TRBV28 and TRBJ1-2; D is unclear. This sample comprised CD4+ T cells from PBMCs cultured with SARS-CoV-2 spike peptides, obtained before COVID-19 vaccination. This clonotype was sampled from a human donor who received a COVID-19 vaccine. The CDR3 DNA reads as TGTGCCAGCAGTTTAGGAAGACTAGCTGGCTACACCTTC. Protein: CASSLGRLAGYTF.